This TCR beta chain originates from a study of blood T cell repertoires in COVID-19. Study context: Some COVID-19 samples were acute and others convalescent; all came from the United States, Italy and Spain.

Donors were grouped by their self-reported clinical history. Contact with a PCR-confirmed or clinician-diagnosed COVID-19 case occurred within 2 weeks of entry. The CDR3 has 18 amino acids. Germline V gene lookup returns CDR1 SGHDT and CDR2 YYEEEE. Trimming cost V 1 base and J 5 bases, with 24 bases left between them. The table came from immunoSEQ multiplex PCR; TCRdb's copy has only in-frame clones and leaves some out. The sample contains 360,000 or so clones, about 90% of which appear only once. The source material was PBMCs or T cells enriched from blood (not recorded which). The chain recombines TRBV5-6 with TRBJ2-5; D perhaps matches TRBD2 (5 bases). This TCR was recovered from a woman in her thirties who had been exposed to COVID-19. DNA of the CDR3: TGTGCCAGCAGCTTGATAAGTCCTTCCTTCCGGGAACGGGAGACCCAGTACTTC. Translating it yields CASSLISPSFRERETQYF.